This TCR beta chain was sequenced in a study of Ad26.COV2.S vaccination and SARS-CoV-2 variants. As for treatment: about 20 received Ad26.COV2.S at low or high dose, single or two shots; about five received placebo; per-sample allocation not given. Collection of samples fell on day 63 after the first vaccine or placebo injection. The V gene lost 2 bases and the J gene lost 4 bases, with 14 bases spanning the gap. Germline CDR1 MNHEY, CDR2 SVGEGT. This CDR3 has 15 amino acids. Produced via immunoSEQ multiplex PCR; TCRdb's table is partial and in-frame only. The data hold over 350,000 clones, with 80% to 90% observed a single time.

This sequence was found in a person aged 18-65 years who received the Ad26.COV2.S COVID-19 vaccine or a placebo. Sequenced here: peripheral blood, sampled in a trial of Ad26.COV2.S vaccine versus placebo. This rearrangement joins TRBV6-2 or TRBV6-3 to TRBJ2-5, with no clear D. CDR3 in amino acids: CASSYGEMGSETQYF. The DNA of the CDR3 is TGTGCCAGCAGTTACGGGGAAATGGGGTCAGAGACCCAGTACTTC.